These 3 T cell receptor beta chains share one sample of origin, sequenced in a study of blood T cells in healthy people across ages. Combining a sample-barcoded 5' primer with a J-beta primer mix, a second PCR ran for 7 to 11 cycles. TCRdb analysed the 5' RACE reads with MiXCR anew, one entry per CDR3 protein. Of 1.5 million to 2 million distinct CDR3 sequences in the sample, 49% were seen once. The source material was blood. These TCRs come from a woman in her thirties or forties in good health.

The chain recombines TRBV20-1 with TRBJ2-1; D gene unclear. The J call may be wrong; the DNA end is better matched by TRBJ2-7. The CDR3 sequence is 14 residues long. The germline V gene encodes CDR1 DFQATT and CDR2 SNEGSKA (reference sequence). The CDR3 protein is CSARRQSSYNEQYF. Written as DNA, the CDR3 is TGCAGTGCTAGACGGCAGAGCTCCTACAATGAGCAGTACTTC.

This clonotype was detected only a few times. The V call is TRBV6-5, the J call TRBJ2-7, with D unclear. V lost 2 bases, J lost 7 bases, and 15 bases lay in between. Germline V lookup: CDR1 MNHEY, CDR2 SVGAGI. This CDR3 has 14 amino acids. CDR3 DNA sequence: TGTGCCAGCAGTTACGAGTACGGTATGGGGGAGCAGTACTTC. Translated: CASSYEYGMGEQYF.

The J gene is TRBJ2-7, the V gene TRBV7-2, with D possibly being TRBD1 (5 bases). CDR1 is SGHTA, CDR2 FQGNSA, per germline. The CDR3 contains 16 residues. Trimming took off 1 base at V and 1 base at J, with 14 bases between the two ends. The CDR3 sequence is CASSLVPDIASYEQYF. The CDR3 bases are TGTGCCAGCAGCTTAGTTCCGGACATTGCATCCTACGAGCAGTACTTC.